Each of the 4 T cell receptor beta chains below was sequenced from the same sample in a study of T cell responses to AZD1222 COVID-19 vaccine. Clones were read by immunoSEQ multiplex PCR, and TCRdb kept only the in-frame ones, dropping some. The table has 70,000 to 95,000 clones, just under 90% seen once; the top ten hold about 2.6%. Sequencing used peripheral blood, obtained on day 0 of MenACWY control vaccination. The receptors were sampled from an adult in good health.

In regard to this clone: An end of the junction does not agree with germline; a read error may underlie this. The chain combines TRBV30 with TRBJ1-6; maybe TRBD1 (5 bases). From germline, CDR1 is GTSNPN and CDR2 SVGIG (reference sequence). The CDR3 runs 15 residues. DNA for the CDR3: TGTGCCTGGACAATGACAGAGGCTGCGTATTCCCCCCTCCACTTT. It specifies CAWTMTEAAYSPLHF.

For the CDR3, the DNA is TGTGCCAGCAGCCAGGGGGTCGCAGGGGGAATTTCCGGAAACACCATATATTTT. Translation: CASSQGVAGGISGNTIYF. The chain has TRBV7-8 and TRBJ1-3, with TRBD1 matching over 7 bases. The V gene's germline CDR1 is SGHVS and CDR2 FQNEAQ. The CDR3 contains 18 residues. V lost 5 bases to trimming and J lost 4 bases; unmatched junction nucleotides: 17. Complete variable domain (other parts from reference TRBV7-8 and TRBJ1-3): GAGVSQSPRYKVAKRGQDVALRCDPISGHVSLFWYQQALGQGPEFLTYFQNEAQLDKSGLPSDRFFAERPEGSVSTLKIQRTQQEDSAVYLCASSQGVAGGISGNTIYFGEGSWLTVV.

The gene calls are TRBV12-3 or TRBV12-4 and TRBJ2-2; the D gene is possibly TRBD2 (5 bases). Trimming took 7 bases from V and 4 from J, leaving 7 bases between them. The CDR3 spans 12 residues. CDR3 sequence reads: CASKTSTGELFF. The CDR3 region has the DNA TGTGCCAGCAAAACTAGCACCGGGGAGCTGTTTTTT.

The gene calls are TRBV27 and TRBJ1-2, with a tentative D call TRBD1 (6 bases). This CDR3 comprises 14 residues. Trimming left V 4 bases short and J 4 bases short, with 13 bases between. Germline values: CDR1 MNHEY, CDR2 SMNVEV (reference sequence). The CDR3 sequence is CASSSSGELYGYTF. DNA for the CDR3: TGTGCCAGCAGTTCGTCAGGGGAACTCTATGGCTACACCTTC.